This TCR beta chain was observed in a study of T cells in Graves' hyperthyroidism and ophthalmopathy. The study, taken as a whole, reports: Ophthalmopathy was separated from stable hyperthyroidism by a 13 V-J model. Most thyroid clonotypes expanded above 0.001 appeared in blood too.

The CDR3 regions of TCR beta were amplified from RNA transcripts. First-round RT-PCR of the TCR CDR3 relied on the HTBI primer set. TCRdb re-analysed the multiplex PCR reads in MiXCR, keeping a single row per CDR3 protein. The profile shows 150,000 or so distinct CDR3 sequences, around 21% of them singletons. The V end lost 1 base, the J end lost 6 bases, and 9 bases lay between the germline ends. This CDR3 has 13 residues. PBMCs were sourced from more than 9 ml fresh peripheral blood. A note on this clonotype: Its cognate antigen is unknown.

The receptor was isolated from a woman aged 45-59 years with Graves' hyperthyroidism that later progressed to Graves' ophthalmopathy. The specimen was blood. J is TRBJ1-1 and V is TRBV12-3 or TRBV12-4; D is undetermined. CDR3 residues: CASSLGPFSEAFF. CDR3 DNA sequence: TGTGCCAGCAGTTTAGGTCCCTTCTCTGAAGCTTTCTTT.